Each of the 8 T cell receptor beta chains below was sequenced from the same sample in a study of CD8 T cells in ankylosing spondylitis. Antigens of these TCRs are unknown. General study points: Blood from ankylosing spondylitis patients appeared to carry a characteristic roughly 8-variant TCR beta motif.

One entry per CDR3 protein results from TCRdb running MiXCR on the 5' RACE reads. The sample carries roughly 670,000 distinct CDR3 sequences, roughly 19% recorded once. Sequencing was done on a sample of blood, either unsorted or a sorted T cell fraction (not recorded which). The receptors derive from a male donor with ankylosing spondylitis.

This clonotype was detected ten times or more. This chain uses TRBV27 with TRBJ1-6; 7 bases align to TRBD1. Germline CDR1 reads MNHEY; CDR2 reads SMNVEV (reference sequence). Losses at the gene ends were 8 bases for V and 9 bases for J; bases not matched to a gene: 13. The CDR3 length is 15 residues. As DNA, the CDR3 is TGTGCCAGCCGTAAGGCGGCAGGGGGGTTTTCACCCCTCCACTTT. Encoded protein: CASRKAAGGFSPLHF.

This chain connects TRBV29-1 to TRBJ2-1; tentatively, D is TRBD2 (5 bases). Trimming took 4 bases from V and 7 from J, leaving 14 bases between them. The CDR3 extends over 13 amino acids. The V gene's germline CDR1 is SQVTM and CDR2 ANQGSEA. The CDR3 spells CSVGGNRVNEQFF. The CDR3 bases are TGCAGCGTTGGAGGGAATCGAGTGAATGAGCAGTTCTTC.

The table lists this clonotype with a few counts. The chain links TRBV5-1 to TRBJ1-2; tentative D call: TRBD1 (5 bases). This CDR3 is 13 amino acids long. Trimming cost V 7 bases and J 4 bases, with 14 bases left between them. Germline lookup yields CDR1 SGHRS and CDR2 YFSETQ. This CDR3 is CASGQEGLYGYTF. CDR3 nucleotides: TGCGCCAGCGGGCAGGAGGGACTCTATGGCTACACCTTC. The variable domain in full, with the rest retrieved from reference TRBV5-1 and TRBJ1-2, is KAGVTQTPRYLIKTRGQQVTLSCSPISGHRSVSWYQQTPGQGLQFLFEYFSETQRNKGNFPGRFSGRQFSNSRSEMNVSTLELGDSALYLCASGQEGLYGYTFGSGTRLTVV.

The CDR3 bases are TGCGCCAGCAGCTACGGGGGGCGGGATGAGACCCAGTACTTC. Protein sequence: CASSYGGRDETQYF. This chain uses TRBV5-1 with TRBJ2-5; tentatively, D is TRBD2 (7 bases). V was cut by 3 bases and J by 5 bases, with 14 bases left in between. CDR1 and CDR2 from the germline V gene are SGHRS and YFSETQ. This CDR3 has 14 residues.

This chain connects TRBV20-1 to TRBJ1-4, with TRBD1 matching 9 bases. The CDR3 has 16 amino acids. V gave up 3 bases and J gave up 8 bases; unmatched junction bases: 13. Germline V gene data show CDR1 as DFQATT and CDR2 as SNEGSKA (reference sequence). Here the CDR3 reads CSASPLGQGREEKLFF. The CDR3 DNA sequence: TGCAGTGCTAGCCCATTGGGACAGGGCCGAGAAGAAAAACTGTTTTTT.

The rearrangement joins TRBV27 to TRBJ1-6; D perhaps matches TRBD1 (6 bases). Deletions cut 7 bases from V and 2 bases from J, with 24 bases between. Germline loops: CDR1 MNHEY, CDR2 SMNVEV (reference sequence). CDR3 size: 19 residues. CDR3 sequence reads: CASNWPQGGTSTYNSPLHF. CDR3 bases: TGTGCCAGCAATTGGCCGCAGGGAGGGACATCTACCTATAATTCACCCCTCCACTTT.

Many counts were recorded for this clonotype. The V gene is TRBV7-2, the J gene TRBJ2-1; D may be TRBD2 (6 bases). The V end was cut by 7 bases, the J end by 5 bases, with 18 bases between. The CDR3 extends over 15 amino acids. Germline V lookup: CDR1 SGHTA, CDR2 FQGNSA. CDR3 in DNA: TGTGCCAGCACCCCTGGAGGGAGTGCCAACAATGAGCAGTTCTTC. Translating gives CASTPGGSANNEQFF.

The chain joins TRBV14 to TRBJ2-7, with a tentative D call TRBD2 (5 bases). The CDR3 loop spans 22 amino acids. The V gene lost 1 base and the J gene lost 0 bases, with 31 bases spanning the gap. CDR1 and CDR2 from the germline V gene are SGHDN and FVKESK. This CDR3 is CASSQGARLSDPYLKSSYEQYF. The CDR3, as DNA: TGTGCCAGCAGCCAAGGGGCTAGACTATCAGACCCCTACTTAAAAAGCTCCTACGAGCAGTACTTC.